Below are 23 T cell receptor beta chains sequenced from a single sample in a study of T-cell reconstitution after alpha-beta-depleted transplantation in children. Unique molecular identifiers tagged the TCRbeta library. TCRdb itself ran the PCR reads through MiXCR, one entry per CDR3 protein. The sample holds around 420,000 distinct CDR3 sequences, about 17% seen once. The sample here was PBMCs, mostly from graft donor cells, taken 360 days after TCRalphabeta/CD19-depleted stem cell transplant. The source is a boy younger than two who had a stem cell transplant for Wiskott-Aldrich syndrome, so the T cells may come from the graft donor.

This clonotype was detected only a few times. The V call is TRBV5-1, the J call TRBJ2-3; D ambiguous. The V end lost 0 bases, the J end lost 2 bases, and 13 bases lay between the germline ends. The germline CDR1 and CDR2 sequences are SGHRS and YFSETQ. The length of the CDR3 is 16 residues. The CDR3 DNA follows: TGCGCCAGCAGCTTGGCCCGCTTTGCCAACACAGATACGCAGTATTTT. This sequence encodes CASSLARFANTDTQYF.

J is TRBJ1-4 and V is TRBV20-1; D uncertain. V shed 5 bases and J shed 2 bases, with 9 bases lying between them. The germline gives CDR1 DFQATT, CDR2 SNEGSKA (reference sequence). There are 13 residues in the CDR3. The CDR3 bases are TGCAGTGCTCAGACACCGACTAATGAAAAACTGTTTTTT. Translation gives CSAQTPTNEKLFF.

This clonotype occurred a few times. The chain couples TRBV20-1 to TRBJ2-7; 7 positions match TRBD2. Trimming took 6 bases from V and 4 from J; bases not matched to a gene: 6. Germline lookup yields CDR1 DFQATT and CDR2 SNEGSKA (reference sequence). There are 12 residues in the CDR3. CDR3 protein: CSAVPGGYEQYF. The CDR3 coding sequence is TGCAGTGCCGTACCCGGGGGGTACGAGCAGTACTTC.

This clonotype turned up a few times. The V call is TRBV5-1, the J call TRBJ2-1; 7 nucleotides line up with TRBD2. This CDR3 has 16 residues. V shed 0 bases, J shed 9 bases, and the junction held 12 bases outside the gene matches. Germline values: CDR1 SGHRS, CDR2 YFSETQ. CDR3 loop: CASSLVPGGGRGEQFF. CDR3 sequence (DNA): TGCGCCAGCAGCTTGGTTCCGGGAGGCGGGCGCGGTGAGCAGTTCTTC.

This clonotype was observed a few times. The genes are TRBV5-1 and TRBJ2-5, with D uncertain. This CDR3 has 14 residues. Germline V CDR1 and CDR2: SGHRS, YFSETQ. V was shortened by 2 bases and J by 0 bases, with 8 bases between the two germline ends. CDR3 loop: CASSFGRYQETQYF. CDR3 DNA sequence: TGCGCCAGCAGCTTTGGACGGTACCAAGAGACCCAGTACTTC.

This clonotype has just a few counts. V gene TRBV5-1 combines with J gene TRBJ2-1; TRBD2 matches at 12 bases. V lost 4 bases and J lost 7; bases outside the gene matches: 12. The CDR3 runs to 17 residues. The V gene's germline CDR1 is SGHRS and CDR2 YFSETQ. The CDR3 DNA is TGCGCCAGCAGCGGAAATCCATTCGGACTAGCGGGAAATGAGCAGTTCTTC. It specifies CASSGNPFGLAGNEQFF.

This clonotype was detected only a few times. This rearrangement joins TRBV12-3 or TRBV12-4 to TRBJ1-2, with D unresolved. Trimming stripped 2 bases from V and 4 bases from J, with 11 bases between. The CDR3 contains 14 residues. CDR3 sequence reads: CASSLRPGLYGYTF. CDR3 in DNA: TGTGCCAGCAGTTTAAGGCCGGGCCTCTATGGCTACACCTTC.

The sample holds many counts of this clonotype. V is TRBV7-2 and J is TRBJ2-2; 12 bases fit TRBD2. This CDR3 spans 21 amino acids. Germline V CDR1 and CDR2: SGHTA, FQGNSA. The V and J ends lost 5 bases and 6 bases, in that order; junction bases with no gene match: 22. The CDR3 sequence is CASSRMPSGGASVMGSGELFF. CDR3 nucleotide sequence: TGTGCCAGCAGCAGAATGCCTAGCGGGGGGGCGTCTGTTATGGGTTCCGGGGAGCTGTTTTTT.

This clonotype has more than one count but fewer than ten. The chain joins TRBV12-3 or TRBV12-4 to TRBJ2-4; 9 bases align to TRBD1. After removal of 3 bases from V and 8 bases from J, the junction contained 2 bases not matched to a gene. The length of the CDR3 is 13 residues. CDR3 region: CASSFGQGYIQYF. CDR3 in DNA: TGTGCCAGCAGTTTTGGACAGGGGTACATTCAGTACTTC.

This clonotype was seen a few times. This CDR3 reads CASSVLGSPLHF. CDR3 DNA: TGTGCCAGCAGTGTTCTGGGATCACCCCTCCACTTT. This chain uses TRBV2 with TRBJ1-6; D not resolved. The CDR3 is 12 amino acids. Germline CDR1 is SNHLY and CDR2 is FYNNEI. V dropped 4 bases and J dropped 10 bases, with 8 bases sitting between them.

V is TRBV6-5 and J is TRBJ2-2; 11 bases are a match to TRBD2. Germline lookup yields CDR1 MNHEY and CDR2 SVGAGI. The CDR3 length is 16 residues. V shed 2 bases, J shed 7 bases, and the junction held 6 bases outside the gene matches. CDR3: CASSYLAGGQGGELFF. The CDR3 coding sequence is TGTGCCAGCAGTTACCTAGCGGGGGGACAAGGCGGGGAGCTGTTTTTT.

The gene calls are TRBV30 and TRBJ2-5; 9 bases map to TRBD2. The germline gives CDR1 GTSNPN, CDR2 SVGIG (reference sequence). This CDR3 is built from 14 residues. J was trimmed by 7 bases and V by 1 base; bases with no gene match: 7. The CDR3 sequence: CAWSGEVSGRTQYF. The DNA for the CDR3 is TGTGCCTGGAGTGGAGAGGTTAGCGGGAGGACCCAGTACTTC. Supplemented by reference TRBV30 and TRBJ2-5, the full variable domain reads SQTIHQWPATLVQPVGSPLSLECTVEGTSNPNLYWYRQAAGRGLQLLFYSVGIGQISSEVPQNLSASRPQDRQFILSSKKLLLSDSGFYLCAWSGEVSGRTQYFGPGTRLLVL.

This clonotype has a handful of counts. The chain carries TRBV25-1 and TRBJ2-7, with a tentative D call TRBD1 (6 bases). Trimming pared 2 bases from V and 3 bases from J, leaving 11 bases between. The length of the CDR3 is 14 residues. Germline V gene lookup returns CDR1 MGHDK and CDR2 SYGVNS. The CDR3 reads CASSERDTSYEQYF. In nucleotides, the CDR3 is TGTGCCAGCAGTGAACGGGACACGAGCTACGAGCAGTACTTC.

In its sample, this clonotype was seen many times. CDR3 protein: CASSQAAMGNIQYF. The CDR3 DNA is TGTGCCAGCAGCCAAGCAGCGATGGGAAACATTCAGTACTTC. This sequence joins TRBV12-3 or TRBV12-4 and TRBJ2-4, with D unresolved. Trimming removed 6 bases from V and 6 bases from J, with 15 bases in between. CDR3 length: 14 amino acids.

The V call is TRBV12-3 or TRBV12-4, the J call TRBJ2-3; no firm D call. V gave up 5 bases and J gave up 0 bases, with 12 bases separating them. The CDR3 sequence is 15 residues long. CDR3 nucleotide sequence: TGTGCCAGCAGTCCCAATAGGGTTAGCACAGATACGCAGTATTTT. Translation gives CASSPNRVSTDTQYF.

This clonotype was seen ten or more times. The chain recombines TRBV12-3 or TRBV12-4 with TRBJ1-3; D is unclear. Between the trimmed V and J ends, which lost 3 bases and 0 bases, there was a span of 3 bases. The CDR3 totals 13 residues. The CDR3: CASSLSSGNTIYF. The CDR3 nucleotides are TGTGCCAGCAGTTTGTCCTCTGGAAACACCATATATTTT.

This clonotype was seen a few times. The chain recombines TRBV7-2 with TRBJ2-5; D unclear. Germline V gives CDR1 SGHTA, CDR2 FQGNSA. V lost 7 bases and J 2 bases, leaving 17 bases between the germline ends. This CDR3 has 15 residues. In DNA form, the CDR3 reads TGTGCCAGCAAAACCTTTGGGCCGAAACAAGAGACCCAGTACTTC. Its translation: CASKTFGPKQETQYF.

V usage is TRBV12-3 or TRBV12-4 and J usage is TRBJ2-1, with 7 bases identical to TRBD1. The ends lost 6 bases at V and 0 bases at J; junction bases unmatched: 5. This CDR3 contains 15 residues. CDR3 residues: CASRFRDSSYNEQFF. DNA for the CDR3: TGTGCCAGCAGATTTAGGGACAGCTCCTACAATGAGCAGTTCTTC.

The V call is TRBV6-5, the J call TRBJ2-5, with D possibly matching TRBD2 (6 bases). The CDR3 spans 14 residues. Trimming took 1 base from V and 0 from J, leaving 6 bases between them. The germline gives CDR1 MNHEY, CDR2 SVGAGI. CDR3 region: CASSYWGDQETQYF. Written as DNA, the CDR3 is TGTGCCAGCAGTTACTGGGGGGACCAAGAGACCCAGTACTTC.

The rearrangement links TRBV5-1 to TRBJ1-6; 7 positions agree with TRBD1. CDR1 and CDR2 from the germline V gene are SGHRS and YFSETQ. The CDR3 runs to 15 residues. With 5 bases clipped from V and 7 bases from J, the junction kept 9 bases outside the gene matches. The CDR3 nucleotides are TGCGCCAGCAGACAGGGGACGATATGGAATTCACCCCTCCACTTT. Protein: CASRQGTIWNSPLHF.

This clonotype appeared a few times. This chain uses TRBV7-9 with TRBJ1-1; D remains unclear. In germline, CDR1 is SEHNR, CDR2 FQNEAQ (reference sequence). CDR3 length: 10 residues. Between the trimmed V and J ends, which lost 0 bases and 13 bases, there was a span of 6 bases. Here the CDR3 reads CASSLAEVFF. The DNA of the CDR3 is TGTGCCAGCAGCTTAGCGGAGGTTTTCTTT.

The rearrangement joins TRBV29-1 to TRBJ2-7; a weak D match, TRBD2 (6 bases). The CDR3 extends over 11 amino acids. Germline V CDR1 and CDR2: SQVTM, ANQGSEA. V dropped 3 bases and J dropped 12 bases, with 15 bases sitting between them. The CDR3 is CSVEAGPTAYF. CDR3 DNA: TGCAGCGTTGAGGCGGGACCGACGGCGTACTTC.

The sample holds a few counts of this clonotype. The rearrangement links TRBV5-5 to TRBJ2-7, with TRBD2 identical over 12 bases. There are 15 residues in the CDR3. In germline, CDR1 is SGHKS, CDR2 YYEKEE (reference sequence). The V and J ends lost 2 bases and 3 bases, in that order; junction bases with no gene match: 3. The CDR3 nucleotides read TGTGCCAGCAGCTTCGGACTAGCGGGGTTCTACGAGCAGTACTTC. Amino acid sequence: CASSFGLAGFYEQYF. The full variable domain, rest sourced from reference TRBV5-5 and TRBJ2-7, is DAGVTQSPTHLIKTRGQQVTLRCSPISGHKSVSWYQQVLGQGPQFIFQYYEKEERGRGNFPDRFSARQFPNYSSELNVNALLLGDSALYLCASSFGLAGFYEQYFGPGTRLTVT.